Reported below is one T cell receptor (beta chain). This record belongs to a study of CD8+ T cells in alopecia areata. Extracted from the samples, RNA was reverse transcribed into cDNA to serve as the sequencing template. The assay was immunoSEQ multiplex PCR, and TCRdb's table has in-frame clones only and misses some. The sample holds approximately 140,000 clones; approximately 45% are singletons and the top ten take around 6.8%. The CDR3 spans 13 residues. V gave up 6 bases and J gave up 4 bases, with 11 bases separating them. The V gene's germline CDR1 is SNHLY and CDR2 FYNNEI. The chain joins TRBV2 to TRBJ2-3; a possible D gene is TRBD1 (6 bases). The sequence derives from a human donor with alopecia areata. Sequences were obtained from CD4+ T cells sorted from blood. The CDR3 is CASRTQGADTQYF. The DNA for the CDR3 is TGTGCCAGCAGAACACAGGGTGCAGATACGCAGTATTTT.